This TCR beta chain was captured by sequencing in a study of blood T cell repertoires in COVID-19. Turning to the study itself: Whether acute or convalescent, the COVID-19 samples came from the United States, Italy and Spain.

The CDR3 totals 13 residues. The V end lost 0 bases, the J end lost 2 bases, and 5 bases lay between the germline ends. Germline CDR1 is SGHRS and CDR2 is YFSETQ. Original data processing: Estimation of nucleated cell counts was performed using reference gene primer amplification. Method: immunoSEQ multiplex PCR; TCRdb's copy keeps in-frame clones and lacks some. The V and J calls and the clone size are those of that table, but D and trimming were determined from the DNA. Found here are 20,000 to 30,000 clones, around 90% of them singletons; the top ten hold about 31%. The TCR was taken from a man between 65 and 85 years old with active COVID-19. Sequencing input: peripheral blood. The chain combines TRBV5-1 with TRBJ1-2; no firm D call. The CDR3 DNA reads TGCGCCAGCAGCTTGGGACTGAACTATGGCTACACCTTC. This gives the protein CASSLGLNYGYTF.